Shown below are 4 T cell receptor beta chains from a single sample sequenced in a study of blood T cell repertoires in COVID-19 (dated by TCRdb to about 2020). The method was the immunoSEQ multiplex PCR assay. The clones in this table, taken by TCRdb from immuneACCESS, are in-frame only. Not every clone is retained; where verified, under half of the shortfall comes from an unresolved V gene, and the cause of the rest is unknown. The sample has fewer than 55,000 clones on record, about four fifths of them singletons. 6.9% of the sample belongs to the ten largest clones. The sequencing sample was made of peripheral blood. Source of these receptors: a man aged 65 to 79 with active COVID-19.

The CDR3 DNA reads as TGTGCCAGCAGAGGGGGGAAGACAGGGACTGGCTACACCTTC. Translating it yields CASRGGKTGTGYTF. The rearrangement joins TRBV28 to TRBJ1-2; 7 nucleotides line up with TRBD1. V shed 6 bases and J 7 bases; nucleotides not matched to a gene: 11. In germline, CDR1 is MDHEN, CDR2 SYDVKM. The CDR3 has 14 amino acids.

In nucleotides, the CDR3 is TGTGCCAGTAGTCGTGGGCCAGGGTTCGAGCAGTACTTC. Amino acids: CASSRGPGFEQYF. V is TRBV19 and J is TRBJ2-7; D possibly corresponds to TRBD1 (5 bases). The CDR3 length is 13 residues. Germline V gene lookup returns CDR1 LNHDA and CDR2 SQIVND (reference sequence). V was trimmed by 5 bases and J by 6 bases, leaving 14 bases between them. Complete variable domain (other parts from reference TRBV19 and TRBJ2-7): DGGITQSPKYLFRKEGQNVTLSCEQNLNHDAMYWYRQDPGQGLRLIYYSQIVNDFQKGDIAEGYSVSREKKESFPLTVTSAQKNPTAFYLCASSRGPGFEQYFGPGTRLTVT.

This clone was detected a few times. The CDR3 here is CASSPGPERNSPLHF. CDR3 nucleotide sequence: TGTGCCAGCTCACCGGGCCCCGAGCGGAATTCACCCCTCCACTTT. The rearrangement joins TRBV18 to TRBJ1-6, with no clear D. CDR3 size: 15 residues. Trimming took off 3 bases at V and 7 bases at J, with 13 bases between the two ends. Germline lookup yields CDR1 KGHSH and CDR2 LQKENI. Using reference TRBV18 and TRBJ1-6 for the parts outside the CDR3, the full variable domain is NAGVMQNPRHLVRRRGQEARLRCSPMKGHSHVYWYRQLPEEGLKFMVYLQKENIIDESGMPKERFSAEFPKEGPSILRIQQVVRGDSAAYFCASSPGPERNSPLHFGNGTRLTVT.

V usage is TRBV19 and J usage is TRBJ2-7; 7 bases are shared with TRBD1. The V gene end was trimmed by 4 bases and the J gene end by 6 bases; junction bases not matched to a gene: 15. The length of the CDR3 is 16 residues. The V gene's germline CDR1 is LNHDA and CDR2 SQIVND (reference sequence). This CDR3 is CASSTFSGQLIPEQYF. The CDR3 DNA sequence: TGTGCCAGTAGTACTTTCTCGGGACAGCTGATTCCCGAGCAGTACTTC.